The subject of this entry is one T cell receptor beta chain. The CDR3 runs to 15 residues. Trimming cost V 0 bases and J 2 bases, with 11 bases left between them. The germline CDR1 and CDR2 sequences are SEHNR and FQNEAQ (reference sequence). The sample originates from a study of blood T cells in healthy people across ages. Then a second PCR, running roughly 7 to 11 cycles, was carried out with a sample-barcoded 5' primer and a J-beta primer mix. TCRdb re-analysed the 5' RACE reads in MiXCR, keeping a single row per CDR3 protein. The table lists about 1 million distinct CDR3 sequences, about 25% of them singletons, with approximately 0.71% in the top ten. These data are also associated with another study on T cells of mothers and their children. This second study notes: An overlap that was slightly higher, though non-significant, was seen in related mother-child pairs versus unrelated pairs.

The J gene is TRBJ2-7, the V gene TRBV7-9; perhaps TRBD2 as D (5 bases). Sequencing input: blood. This receptor was identified in a girl aged 2 to 9 in good health. Written as DNA, the CDR3 is TGTGCCAGCAGCTTAGCACTAGATGGGCCCTACGAGCAGTACTTC. It encodes CASSLALDGPYEQYF.